This T cell receptor beta chain appears in the sequencing data of a study of T cell responses to AZD1222 COVID-19 vaccine. This table comes from immunoSEQ multiplex PCR, and its TCRdb copy is limited to in-frame clones, with some not included. The repertoire consists of around 150,000 clones, with 92% occurring once and the leading ten covering approximately 3.3%. In germline, CDR1 is LNHDA, CDR2 SQIVND (reference sequence). Trimming pared 6 bases from V and 2 bases from J, leaving 12 bases between. This CDR3 spans 14 amino acids. This chain joins TRBV19 and TRBJ2-3; D gene uncertain. This material consisted of peripheral blood, taken 28 days after the second AZD1222 dose. This receptor was taken from an adult who received the AZD1222 COVID-19 vaccine. The DNA of the CDR3 is TGTGCCAGTAGCTCTTCGGGCCCCACAGATACGCAGTATTTT. It is translated as CASSSSGPTDTQYF. The complete variable domain, with remaining parts taken from reference TRBV19 and TRBJ2-3, reads DGGITQSPKYLFRKEGQNVTLSCEQNLNHDAMYWYRQDPGQGLRLIYYSQIVNDFQKGDIAEGYSVSREKKESFPLTVTSAQKNPTAFYLCASSSSGPTDTQYFGPGTRLTVL.